A single sample is the source of the 32 T cell receptor beta chains below, sequenced in a study of regulatory T cells in long-lasting Graves disease. The sample's time point: newly diagnosed GD, antithyroid drugs for less than 3 months. RNA isolated from PBMCs was used to make the TCR library. TCR beta libraries were built with iRepertoire HTBI primers and Arm-PCR of CDR3 regions. Using its own MiXCR run on the multiplex PCR reads, TCRdb lists one record per CDR3 protein. The data show a few hundred thousand distinct CDR3 sequences, approximately 20% seen once. A further study also used this sample, focusing on T cells in Graves' hyperthyroidism and ophthalmopathy.

The sample consisted of peripheral blood mononuclear cells (PBMCs), taken at new diagnosis, from a patient treated with antithyroid drugs. These receptors were taken from a woman aged 30 to 39 with Graves disease.

This clonotype was detected many times. The CDR3 sequence is CASIKQLNTEAFF. As DNA, the CDR3 is TGTGCCAGCATCAAACAGCTGAACACTGAAGCTTTCTTT. V and J are TRBV12-3 or TRBV12-4 and TRBJ1-1; no clear D. Trimming shortened V by 7 bases and J by 0 bases, and 9 bases separated the two germline ends. This CDR3 spans 13 amino acids.

This clonotype was picked up a small number of times. The CDR3 DNA sequence: TGTGCCAGTAGTATCCAGAAAAACATTCAGTACTTC. As protein: CASSIQKNIQYF. J is TRBJ2-4 and V is TRBV19; D remains ambiguous. V lost 3 bases to trimming and J lost 4 bases, with 4 bases between them. The CDR3 is 12 amino acids. From germline, CDR1 is LNHDA and CDR2 SQIVND (reference sequence).

This clonotype has a count of ten or more. The chain carries TRBV20-1 and TRBJ2-1, with D tentatively TRBD2 (5 bases). The CDR3 sequence is 13 residues long. Trimming cost V 5 bases and J 5 bases, with 13 bases left between them. Looked up from germline, CDR1 is DFQATT and CDR2 is SNEGSKA (reference sequence). For the CDR3, the DNA is TGCAGTGCTCAAGGACTTACAAACAATGAGCAGTTCTTC. Its translation: CSAQGLTNNEQFF.

This clonotype has a count of ten or more. The chain joins TRBV7-9 to TRBJ1-3; D possibly corresponds to TRBD1 (5 bases). The germline gives CDR1 SEHNR, CDR2 FQNEAQ (reference sequence). This CDR3 is built from 14 residues. Deletions cut 5 bases from V and 3 bases from J, with 11 bases between. The chain's CDR3 is CASSQGVFGNTIYF. The CDR3, as DNA: TGTGCCAGCAGCCAAGGGGTTTTTGGAAACACCATATATTTT.

This clonotype was detected many times. The rearrangement uses TRBV3-1 and TRBJ2-3; D not resolved. CDR3 length: 18 residues. V shed 1 base and J shed 1 base, with 18 bases lying between them. Germline V CDR1 and CDR2: LGHDT, YNNKEL (reference sequence). The CDR3 region has the DNA TGTGCCAGCAGCCAAGGGGAAATAGAAGCTCGGGGCACAGATACGCAGTATTTT. Translation: CASSQGEIEARGTDTQYF.

This clonotype showed up many times. This rearrangement joins TRBV20-1 to TRBJ2-1; 8 bases fit TRBD2. Germline CDR1 reads DFQATT; CDR2 reads SNEGSKA (reference sequence). This CDR3 has 12 amino acids. Trimming at V came to 6 bases and at J to 7 bases, leaving 5 bases not matched to a gene. For the CDR3, the DNA is TGCAGTGCCCCGGGGGGGAGGAATGAGCAGTTCTTC. It translates to CSAPGGRNEQFF.

Notes on this clonotype: With a much larger clone just one base away, this may be a read error. The CDR3 reads CATSREGTMGTDAFF. The CDR3 DNA is TGTGCCACCAGCAGAGAAGGGACCATGGGCACTGACGCTTTCTTT. The gene calls are TRBV15 and TRBJ1-1; maybe TRBD1 (5 bases). The CDR3 contains 15 residues. Germline values: CDR1 LNHNV, CDR2 YYDKDF (reference sequence).

About this clonotype: A much larger clone sits a single nucleotide away, making a read error possible. The chain recombines TRBV19 with TRBJ2-7, with a tentative D call TRBD1 (6 bases). The CDR3 spans 13 residues. V was cut by 5 bases and J by 7 bases, with 15 bases left in between. Germline assignment: CDR1 LNHDA and CDR2 SQIVND (reference sequence). The CDR3 loop is CASSLQGTREQYF. DNA of the CDR3: TGTGCCAGTAGTTTGCAGGGGACACGGGAGCAGTACTTC.

This clonotype was seen a few times. The chain links TRBV2 to TRBJ1-6, with 8 bases fitting TRBD1. V was pared by 10 bases and J by 6 bases, with 5 bases of the junction left unmatched. The CDR3 contains 13 residues. Germline loops: CDR1 SNHLY, CDR2 FYNNEI. CDR3 nucleotide sequence: TGTGCCACCCAGGGGGCGTTTAATTCACCCCTCCACTTT. Protein product: CATQGAFNSPLHF.

Many counts were recorded for this clonotype. The chain joins TRBV20-1 to TRBJ1-2; no reliable D call. The CDR3 is 11 residues long. Germline V gene data show CDR1 as DFQATT and CDR2 as SNEGSKA (reference sequence). V was trimmed by 7 bases and J by 6 bases, leaving 12 bases between them. CDR3 nucleotides: TGCAGTGGGGGTCTCGGCCATGGCTACACCTTC. Encoded protein: CSGGLGHGYTF.

This clonotype has at least ten counts. The rearrangement uses TRBV10-2 and TRBJ2-7, with D perhaps TRBD1 or TRBD2 (5 bases each). Germline lookup yields CDR1 WSHSY and CDR2 SAAADI. The V and J ends lost 2 bases and 11 bases respectively, with 16 bases between them. The CDR3 extends over 13 amino acids. CDR3 sequence (DNA): TGCGCCAGCAGTGAGGCGGACCGGGACCAGGAGTACTTC. Amino acid sequence: CASSEADRDQEYF.

The gene calls are TRBV12-3 or TRBV12-4 and TRBJ2-2, with D possibly TRBD2 on 6 matching bases. V was clipped by 4 bases and J by 6 bases, with 18 bases between them. This CDR3 has 16 residues. For the CDR3, the DNA is TGTGCCAGCAGTTACCCTCCGGGACTCCGACCCGGGGAGCTGTTTTTT. Residues: CASSYPPGLRPGELFF.

Many counts were recorded for this clonotype. V usage is TRBV18 and J usage is TRBJ2-2; D not certain. V lost 0 bases to trimming and J lost 5 bases, with 13 bases between them. The CDR3 contains 16 residues. Germline V lookup: CDR1 KGHSH, CDR2 LQKENI. The CDR3 sequence: CASSPPAGFGTGELFF. CDR3 sequence (DNA): TGTGCCAGCTCACCACCGGCTGGGTTCGGGACCGGGGAGCTGTTTTTT. The full variable domain, completed using reference TRBV18 and TRBJ2-2, is NAGVMQNPRHLVRRRGQEARLRCSPMKGHSHVYWYRQLPEEGLKFMVYLQKENIIDESGMPKERFSAEFPKEGPSILRIQQVVRGDSAAYFCASSPPAGFGTGELFFGEGSRLTVL.

This clonotype was seen many times. This chain joins TRBV7-9 and TRBJ1-1; D not resolved. The CDR3 length is 14 residues. Trimming removed 1 base from V and 6 bases from J, with 12 bases in between. The germline V gene encodes CDR1 SEHNR and CDR2 FQNEAQ (reference sequence). For the CDR3, the DNA is TGTGCCAGCAGCTTAGTTGCTCATGGGGCTGAAGCTTTCTTT. Residues: CASSLVAHGAEAFF.

This clonotype was seen once. The chain uses TRBV10-3 and TRBJ2-1, with D perhaps TRBD2 (7 bases). Germline assignment: CDR1 ENHRY and CDR2 SYGVKD. V was shortened by 2 bases and J by 15 bases, with 14 bases between the two germline ends. The CDR3 covers 12 residues. In nucleotides, the CDR3 is TGTGCCATCAGTGAGGGATTGGGGGGGCGGTTCTTC. Protein product: CAISEGLGGRFF.

CDR3: CASSSVAGGAARRGTQYF. The CDR3 coding sequence is TGTGCCAGCAGTTCCGTAGCGGGGGGGGCGGCTCGGAGGGGTACGCAGTATTTT. The chain employs TRBV2 and TRBJ2-3, with 11 bases that match TRBD2. The CDR3 runs 18 residues. The ends lost 5 bases at V and 8 bases at J; junction bases unmatched: 18. Germline lookup yields CDR1 SNHLY and CDR2 FYNNEI.

The rearrangement joins TRBV20-1 to TRBJ2-7, with D possibly matching TRBD1 (5 bases). V gave up 8 bases and J gave up 1 base, with 18 bases separating them. This CDR3 has 14 amino acids. CDR1 and CDR2 (germline): DFQATT, SNEGSKA (reference sequence). The CDR3 DNA is TGCAGTTGGGGCTTGGGCAGTTCTTCCTACGAGCAGTACTTC. This translates into CSWGLGSSSYEQYF.

V gene TRBV11-3 combines with J gene TRBJ2-1; D ambiguous. The CDR3 has 17 residues. In germline, CDR1 is SGHNT, CDR2 YENEEA. V dropped 0 bases and J dropped 10 bases, with 22 bases sitting between them. Here the CDR3 reads CASSLDFRTTPMVEQFF. For the CDR3, the DNA is TGTGCCAGCAGCTTAGATTTCAGGACGACTCCCATGGTCGAGCAGTTCTTC.

This chain uses TRBV29-1 with TRBJ2-7, with D uncertain. Between the trimmed V and J ends, which lost 3 bases and 0 bases, there was a span of 24 bases. The CDR3 is 18 residues long. The germline gives CDR1 SQVTM, CDR2 ANQGSEA. CDR3 residues: CSVEVIRTEPSFSYEQYF. The CDR3 DNA reads TGCAGCGTTGAGGTAATTAGGACGGAGCCTTCCTTCTCCTACGAGCAGTACTTC.

V is TRBV7-9 and J is TRBJ2-7; unclear D gene. The CDR3 totals 11 residues. Germline CDR1 and CDR2: SEHNR and FQNEAQ (reference sequence). The ends were cut back, 5 bases at V and 5 bases at J, with 7 bases in the middle. CDR3 bases: TGTGCCAGCAGCCCGAGGCACGAGCAGTACTTC. This encodes CASSPRHEQYF.

There are a few counts of this clonotype. This sequence joins TRBV27 and TRBJ1-1; D unclear. V was shortened by 3 bases and J by 0 bases, with 8 bases between the two germline ends. Per germline, CDR1 MNHEY and CDR2 SMNVEV (reference sequence). CDR3 length equals 14 residues. The CDR3 loop is CASSFPGMNTEAFF. The CDR3 nucleotides are TGTGCCAGCAGTTTCCCGGGAATGAACACTGAAGCTTTCTTT.

This clonotype was seen once. A single base separates this from a much larger clone, so it may be a read error. The CDR3 loop reads CASSASSPISKNIRYF. In DNA form, the CDR3 reads TGTGCCAGCAGCGCGAGTTCACCTATATCTAAAAACATTCGGTACTTC. This chain joins TRBV12-3 or TRBV12-4 and TRBJ2-4, with no clear D. This CDR3 is 16 amino acids long.

This clonotype was seen ten or more times. The V and J genes are TRBV20-1 and TRBJ1-2; weak D call: TRBD1 (5 bases). Trimming removed 3 bases from V and 7 bases from J, with 15 bases in between. CDR3 size: 13 residues. Germline CDR1 reads DFQATT; CDR2 reads SNEGSKA (reference sequence). The CDR3 here is CSASVSGSGGYTF. CDR3 DNA sequence: TGCAGTGCTAGTGTTTCAGGGTCGGGTGGCTACACCTTC.

The rearrangement links TRBV19 to TRBJ1-1; tentative D call: TRBD1 (5 bases). V shed 2 bases and J shed 3 bases, with 13 bases lying between them. CDR3 length equals 15 residues. Germline assignment: CDR1 LNHDA and CDR2 SQIVND (reference sequence). The chain's CDR3 is CASSITAGRYTEAFF. CDR3 DNA: TGTGCCAGTAGTATAACGGCAGGGAGGTACACTGAAGCTTTCTTT.

This clonotype was detected many times. The chain uses TRBV11-2 and TRBJ1-5, with unresolved D. The germline V gene encodes CDR1 SGHAT and CDR2 FQNNGV. V lost 3 bases and J lost 5, with 8 bases in between. The CDR3 covers 13 residues. CDR3 residues: CASSLSADQPQHF. CDR3 nucleotides: TGTGCCAGCAGCTTGTCTGCCGATCAGCCCCAGCATTTT.

This clonotype came up many times. The chain carries TRBV2 and TRBJ2-3, with D hard to call. This CDR3 is built from 14 residues. Germline values: CDR1 SNHLY, CDR2 FYNNEI. Trimming took 6 bases from V and 0 from J, leaving 10 bases between them. In DNA, the CDR3 is TGTGCCAGCAGCTCAAGCTGGAGCACAGATACGCAGTATTTT. Translation gives CASSSSWSTDTQYF.

Notes on this clonotype: A far larger clone is just one base off, so this is likely a read error. This chain links TRBV2 with TRBJ2-1; D gene unclear. With the DNA end fitting TRBJ2-5 better, the J assignment may be wrong. Per germline, CDR1 SNHLY and CDR2 FYNNEI. The CDR3 is made up of 13 amino acids. The CDR3 DNA reads TGTGCCCGCAACCAACAGATCCAAGAGACCCAGTACTTC. Translating it yields CARNQQIQETQYF.

In its sample, this clonotype was seen many times. One junction end disagrees with the germline gene, perhaps due to a read error. This sequence joins TRBV5-1 and TRBJ1-6, with TRBD1 as a possible D gene (6 bases). Looked up from germline, CDR1 is SGHRS and CDR2 is YFSETQ. CDR3 length equals 14 residues. The DNA for the CDR3 is TGTGCCAGCAGCTTCCTAAGGGGGAATTCACCCCTCCACTTT. It specifies CASSFLRGNSPLHF.

This clonotype came up many times. The V call is TRBV5-4, the J call TRBJ2-7, with 14 bases fitting TRBD2. Per germline, CDR1 SGHNT and CDR2 YYREEE (reference sequence). After removal of 4 bases from V and 0 bases from J, the junction contained 6 bases not matched to a gene. This CDR3 is 17 amino acids long. The CDR3 here is CASSRGLAGASSYEQYF. The CDR3 bases are TGTGCCAGCAGCCGGGGACTAGCGGGGGCCTCCTCCTACGAGCAGTACTTC.

This clonotype has ten or more counts. J is TRBJ1-1 and V is TRBV6-9; maybe TRBD1 (5 bases). Germline lookup yields CDR1 MNHGY and CDR2 SVAAGI. CDR3 length: 15 residues. Trimming shortened V by 3 bases and J by 7 bases, and 18 bases separated the two germline ends. CDR3 region: CASSYNTGPGSEAFF. CDR3 nucleotide sequence: TGTGCCAGCAGTTACAATACGGGGCCAGGCAGTGAAGCTTTCTTT.

A few counts support this clonotype. With a far larger clone one base away, a read error is the likely cause. In this CDR3 the conserved last residue, phenylalanine or tryptophan, is missing, so a read error is likely. The V and J genes are TRBV20-1 and TRBJ2-1; D gene uncertain. The J call may not be correct, given that the DNA end is closer to TRBJ2-5. Germline V gives CDR1 DFQATT, CDR2 SNEGSKA (reference sequence). The CDR3 runs to 13 residues. In DNA, the CDR3 is TGCAGTGCTAGAGATGTTCGGGCGGAGACCCAGTACATC. Encoded protein: CSARDVRAETQYI.

Details on this clonotype: A junction end diverges from the germline sequence, so it may reflect a read error. The CDR3 bases are TGTGCCGGCAGTAATGGGGGCAGAGCGGCAGATACGCAGTATTTT. It specifies CAGSNGGRAADTQYF. The chain has TRBV12-3 or TRBV12-4 and TRBJ2-3, with D possibly being TRBD1 (6 bases). This CDR3 comprises 15 residues.